In its sample, the clone carrying this TCR beta chain was seen many times. Each CDR3 protein is one row after TCRdb ran MiXCR on the 5' RACE reads. This table has some 630,000 distinct CDR3 sequences, about 7% appearing once. This entry comes from a study of identical twins. The same specimen was also included in a second study, on yellow fever vaccine responses in identical twins.

Specimen: PBMCs. This receptor was obtained from a woman under 30 in good health.

CDR3 residues: CSATGTGVNTGELFF. CDR3 bases: TGCAGTGCAACCGGGACAGGGGTCAACACCGGGGAGCTGTTTTTT. The chain is built from TRBV20-1 and TRBJ2-2, with 10 positions matching TRBD1. The ends lost 6 bases at V and 2 bases at J; junction bases unmatched: 6. Germline CDR1 and CDR2: DFQATT and SNEGSKA (reference sequence). The length of the CDR3 is 15 residues.